The 6 T cell receptor beta chains below all came from one sample that was sequenced in a study of shared clonotypes between healthy human individuals. It was CD45RO-negative cells, positively selected for CCR7, that made up naive CD8 cells, with terminally differentiated effector memory CD45RA+ cells excluded. Libraries were prepared by immunoSEQ multiplex PCR; TCRdb keeps only in-frame clonotypes and omits some of them. The sample includes 600,000 or so clones, more than 95% of them seen just once. Source material: naive CD8+ T cells sorted from blood. The receptors here all came from a man between 25 and 39 years old in good health.

The chain recombines TRBV7-6 with TRBJ2-7, with D perhaps TRBD2 (7 bases). The CDR3 extends over 16 amino acids. Per the germline V gene, CDR1 is SGHVS and CDR2 is FNYEAQ. The germline V and J ends were trimmed by 4 bases and 2 bases, with 18 bases remaining between them. CDR3 loop: CASSSREAGAAYEQYF. The CDR3 coding sequence is TGTGCCAGCAGCTCACGGGAGGCAGGGGCGGCCTACGAGCAGTACTTC.

The chain is built from TRBV7-8 and TRBJ2-5; the D is unclear. The V and J ends lost 2 bases and 5 bases respectively, with 9 bases between them. The CDR3 consists of 13 residues. Looked up from germline, CDR1 is SGHVS and CDR2 is FQNEAQ. The CDR3 reads CASSLRFWETQYF. The DNA of the CDR3 is TGTGCCAGCAGCTTACGGTTTTGGGAGACCCAGTACTTC.

This chain uses TRBV19 with TRBJ2-7, with TRBD1 matching 7 bases. The CDR3 totals 16 residues. The V gene's germline CDR1 is LNHDA and CDR2 SQIVND (reference sequence). The J segment lost 3 bases and the V segment lost 5 bases, leaving 13 bases of the junction unmatched. The CDR3 region has the DNA TGTGCCAGTAGTGCCCGGACAGGCGGATACCACTACGAGCAGTACTTC. Amino acid sequence: CASSARTGGYHYEQYF.

The genes are TRBV7-7 and TRBJ2-6; D is ambiguous. Germline CDR1 reads SSHAT; CDR2 reads FNYEAQ (reference sequence). Trimming took 3 bases from V and 5 from J, leaving 20 bases between them. The CDR3 has 18 amino acids. CDR3 sequence: CASSFLAMPQSRANVLTF. The CDR3 bases are TGTGCCAGCAGCTTTTTGGCTATGCCACAAAGTCGGGCCAACGTCCTGACTTTC.

The V and J genes are TRBV11-3 and TRBJ2-7; D is undetermined. Germline CDR1 reads SGHNT; CDR2 reads YENEEA. Trimming pared 3 bases from V and 4 bases from J, leaving 10 bases between. The CDR3 runs 13 residues. The DNA for the CDR3 is TGTGCCAGCAGCTTTGGACCTCTTTACGAGCAGTACTTC. Its protein product is CASSFGPLYEQYF.

The chain employs TRBV27 and TRBJ2-1; 10 positions match TRBD2. Germline lookup yields CDR1 MNHEY and CDR2 SMNVEV (reference sequence). Losses at the gene ends were 4 bases for V and 5 bases for J; bases not matched to a gene: 11. This CDR3 is built from 17 residues. CDR3 nucleotides: TGTGCCAGCAGTTCCCCCCATCGGACTAGCGGAAACAATGAGCAGTTCTTC. The encoded protein is CASSSPHRTSGNNEQFF.